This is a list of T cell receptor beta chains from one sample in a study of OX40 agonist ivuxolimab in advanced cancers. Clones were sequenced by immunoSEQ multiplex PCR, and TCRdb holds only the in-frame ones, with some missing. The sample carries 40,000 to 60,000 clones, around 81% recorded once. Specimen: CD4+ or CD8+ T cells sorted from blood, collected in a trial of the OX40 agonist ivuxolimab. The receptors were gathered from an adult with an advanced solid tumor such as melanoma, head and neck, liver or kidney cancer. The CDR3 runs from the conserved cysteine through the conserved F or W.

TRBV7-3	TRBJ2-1	CANRLAGIYNEQFF
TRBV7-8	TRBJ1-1	CASSVGRGLEAFF
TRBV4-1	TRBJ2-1	CASSQDGTNSYNEQFF
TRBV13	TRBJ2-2	CASSPVPGTNTGELFF
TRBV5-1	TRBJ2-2	CASSRGTGELFF
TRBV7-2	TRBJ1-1	CASRPWGETEAFF
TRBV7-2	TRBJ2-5	CASSLRTRGETQYF
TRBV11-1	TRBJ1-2	CASSRQGGGYTF
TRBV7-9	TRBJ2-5	CASGQTAQSLAQYF
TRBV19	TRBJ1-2	CASSTPGGPLYGYTF
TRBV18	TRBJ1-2	CASSPRGDRSNYGYTF
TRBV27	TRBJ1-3	CASSKGSGNTIYF
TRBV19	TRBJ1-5	CASTGIGVGNQPQHF
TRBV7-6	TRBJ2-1	CASSPTSGGYNEQFF
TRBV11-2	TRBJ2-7	CASSLWPGSSYEQYF
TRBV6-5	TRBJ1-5	CASSYTSNQPQHF
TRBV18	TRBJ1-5	CASSPKGPGNQPQHF
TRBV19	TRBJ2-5	CASSIGGSKETQYF
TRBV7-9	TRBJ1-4	CASSTTGTANEKLFF
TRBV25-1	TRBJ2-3	CASMRPSTDTQYF